This entry features one T cell receptor beta chain sequence. This specimen comes from a study of blood T cell repertoires in COVID-19. Across the whole study: Specimens from acute and convalescent COVID-19 originated in the United States, Italy and Spain. From T cells, B-cell-depleted T cells, or PBMCs came the material, which was cDNA or gDNA.

Original analysis: Cell counts per sample came from amplifying reference gene primers. TCRdb's table, derived via immunoSEQ multiplex PCR, lists solely in-frame clones and lacks some. V, J and clone size derive from that table, while D and trimming were established from the DNA sequence. There are 500,000 to 600,000 clones in the sample; 85% to 90% occur only once, and less than 9% lies in the top ten. CDR1 and CDR2 (germline): SGDLS, YYNGEE. The CDR3 loop spans 17 amino acids. The ends were cut back, 4 bases at V and 0 bases at J, with 18 bases in the middle. This TCR derives from a woman in her forties or fifties with COVID-19, enrolled during active disease. Sequencing used peripheral blood. The chain links TRBV9 to TRBJ2-3, with TRBD2 as a possible D gene (5 bases). CDR3 residues: CASSSLVGAASTDTQYF. CDR3 bases: TGTGCCAGCAGCTCCCTAGTAGGAGCGGCGAGCACAGATACGCAGTATTTT.